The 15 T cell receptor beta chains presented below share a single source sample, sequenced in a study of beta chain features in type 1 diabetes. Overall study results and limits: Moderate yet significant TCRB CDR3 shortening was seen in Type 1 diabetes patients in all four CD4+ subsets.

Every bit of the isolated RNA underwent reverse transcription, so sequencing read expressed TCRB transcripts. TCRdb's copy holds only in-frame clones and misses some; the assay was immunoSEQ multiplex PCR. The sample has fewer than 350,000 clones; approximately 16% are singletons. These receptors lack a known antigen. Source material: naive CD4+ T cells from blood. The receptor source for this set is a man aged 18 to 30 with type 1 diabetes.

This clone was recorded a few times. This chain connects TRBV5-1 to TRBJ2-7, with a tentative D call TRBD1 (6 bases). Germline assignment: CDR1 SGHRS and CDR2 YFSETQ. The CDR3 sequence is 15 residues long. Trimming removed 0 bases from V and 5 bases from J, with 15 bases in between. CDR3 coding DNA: TGCGCCAGCAGCTTGGCCCCCGCAGGGGCTGACGAGCAGTACTTC. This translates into CASSLAPAGADEQYF.

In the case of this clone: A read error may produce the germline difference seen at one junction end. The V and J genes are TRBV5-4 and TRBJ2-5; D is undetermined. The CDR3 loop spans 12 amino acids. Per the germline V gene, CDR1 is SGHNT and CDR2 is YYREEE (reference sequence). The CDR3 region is CASSLAGERRNF. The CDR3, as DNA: TGTGCCAGCAGCTTGGCCGGCGAGCGCCGGAACTTC.

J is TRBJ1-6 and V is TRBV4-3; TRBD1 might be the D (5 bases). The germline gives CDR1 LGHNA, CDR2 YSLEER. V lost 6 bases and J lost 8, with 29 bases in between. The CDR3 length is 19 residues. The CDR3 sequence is CASRVHSLGQESLDSPLHF. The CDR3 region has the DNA TGCGCCAGCAGGGTCCACAGCTTGGGGCAGGAAAGTTTGGATTCACCCCTCCACTTT.

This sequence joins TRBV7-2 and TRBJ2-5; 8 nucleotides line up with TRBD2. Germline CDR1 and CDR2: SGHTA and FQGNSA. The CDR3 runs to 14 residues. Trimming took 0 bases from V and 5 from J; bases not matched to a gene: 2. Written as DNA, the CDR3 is TGTGCCAGCAGCTTAGCAGCGGGGGTGGAGACCCAGTACTTC. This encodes CASSLAAGVETQYF.

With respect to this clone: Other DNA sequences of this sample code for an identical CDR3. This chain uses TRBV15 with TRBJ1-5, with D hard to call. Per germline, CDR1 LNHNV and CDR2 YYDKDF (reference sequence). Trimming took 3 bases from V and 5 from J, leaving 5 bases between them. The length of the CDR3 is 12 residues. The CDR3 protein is CATSRADQPQHF. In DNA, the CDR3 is TGTGCCACCAGCAGGGCTGATCAGCCCCAGCATTTT. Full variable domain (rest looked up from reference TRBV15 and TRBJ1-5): DAMVIQNPRYQVTQFGKPVTLSCSQTLNHNVMYWYQQKSSQAPKLLFHYYDKDFNNEADTPDNFQSRRPNTSFCFLDIRSPGLGDTAMYLCATSRADQPQHFGDGTRLSIL.

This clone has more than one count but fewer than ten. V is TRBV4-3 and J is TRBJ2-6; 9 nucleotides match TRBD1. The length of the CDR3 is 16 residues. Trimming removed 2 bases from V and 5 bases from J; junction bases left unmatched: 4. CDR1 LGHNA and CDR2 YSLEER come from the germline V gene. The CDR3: CASSQHDRGWANVLTF. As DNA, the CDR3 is TGCGCCAGCAGCCAACATGACAGGGGGTGGGCCAACGTCCTGACTTTC.

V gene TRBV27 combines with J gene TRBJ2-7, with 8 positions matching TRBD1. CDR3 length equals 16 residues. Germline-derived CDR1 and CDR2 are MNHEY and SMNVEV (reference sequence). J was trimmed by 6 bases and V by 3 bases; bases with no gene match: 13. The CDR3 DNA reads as TGTGCCAGCAGTTTGTACCCCGGACAGGGTGGGGGCGAGCAGTACTTC. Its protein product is CASSLYPGQGGGEQYF.

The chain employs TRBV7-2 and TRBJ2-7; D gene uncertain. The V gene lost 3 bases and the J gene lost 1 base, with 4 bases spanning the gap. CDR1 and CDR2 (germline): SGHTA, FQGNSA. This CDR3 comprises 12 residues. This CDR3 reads CASSLESYEQYF. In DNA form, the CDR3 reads TGTGCCAGCAGCTTGGAGTCCTACGAGCAGTACTTC.

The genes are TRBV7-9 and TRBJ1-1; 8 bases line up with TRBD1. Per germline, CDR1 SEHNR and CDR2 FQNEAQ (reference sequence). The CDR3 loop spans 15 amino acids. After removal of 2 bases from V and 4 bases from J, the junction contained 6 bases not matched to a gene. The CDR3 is CASSLLGQARTEAFF. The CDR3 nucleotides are TGTGCCAGCAGCTTACTGGGACAGGCTCGCACTGAAGCTTTCTTT.

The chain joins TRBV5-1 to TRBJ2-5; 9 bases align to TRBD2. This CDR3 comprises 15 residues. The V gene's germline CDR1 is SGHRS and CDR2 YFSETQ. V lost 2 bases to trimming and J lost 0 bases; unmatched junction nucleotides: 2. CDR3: CASSLAGGYQETQYF. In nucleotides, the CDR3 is TGCGCCAGCAGCTTAGCGGGAGGTTACCAAGAGACCCAGTACTTC.

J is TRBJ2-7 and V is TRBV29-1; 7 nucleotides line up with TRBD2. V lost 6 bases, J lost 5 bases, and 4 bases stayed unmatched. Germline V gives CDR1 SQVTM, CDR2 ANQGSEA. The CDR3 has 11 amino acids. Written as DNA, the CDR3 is TGCAGCGTCGGGAGGACCAACGAGCAGTACTTC. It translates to CSVGRTNEQYF.

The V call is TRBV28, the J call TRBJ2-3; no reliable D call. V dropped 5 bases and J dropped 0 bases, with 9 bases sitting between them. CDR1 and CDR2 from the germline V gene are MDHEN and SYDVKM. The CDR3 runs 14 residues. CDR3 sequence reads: CASSRPVSTDTQYF. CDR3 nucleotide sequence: TGTGCCAGCAGTCGCCCGGTGAGCACAGATACGCAGTATTTT.

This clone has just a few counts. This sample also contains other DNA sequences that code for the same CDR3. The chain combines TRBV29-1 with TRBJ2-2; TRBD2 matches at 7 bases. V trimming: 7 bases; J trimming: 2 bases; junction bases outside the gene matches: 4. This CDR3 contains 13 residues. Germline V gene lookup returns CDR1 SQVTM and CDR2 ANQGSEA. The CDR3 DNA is TGCAGCGCGGGACTAACCAACACCGGGGAGCTGTTTTTT. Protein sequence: CSAGLTNTGELFF.

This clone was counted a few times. CDR3 loop: CASSPRTGGHYEQYF. The CDR3 DNA follows: TGTGCCAGCAGCCCTCGGACAGGGGGTCACTACGAGCAGTACTTC. The chain links TRBV7-9 to TRBJ2-7; TRBD1 matches 10 bases. The ends lost 5 bases at V and 3 bases at J; junction bases unmatched: 7. CDR3 length: 15 residues. Germline-derived CDR1 and CDR2 are SEHNR and FQNEAQ (reference sequence).

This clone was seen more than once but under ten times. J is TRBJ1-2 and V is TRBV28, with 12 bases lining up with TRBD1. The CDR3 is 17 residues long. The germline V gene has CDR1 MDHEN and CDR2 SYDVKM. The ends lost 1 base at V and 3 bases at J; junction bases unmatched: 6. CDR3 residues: CASSLSWGTGGDYGYTF. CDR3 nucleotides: TGTGCCAGCAGTTTATCCTGGGGGACAGGGGGCGACTATGGCTACACCTTC.